This TCR beta chain was documented in a study of CD8+ T cells in alopecia areata. Reverse transcription of extracted RNA yielded cDNA, which provided the sequencing template. TCRdb's table, derived via immunoSEQ multiplex PCR, lists solely in-frame clones and lacks some. Among over 10,000 clones listed, 61% were seen once. V lost 8 bases and J lost 2; bases outside the gene matches: 5. Germline V CDR1 and CDR2: SNHLY, FYNNEI. The CDR3 is made up of 13 amino acids. Alopecia areata patients had lesional scalp punch biopsies and peripheral blood taken from them. This receptor was identified in a human donor with alopecia areata. The chain couples TRBV2 to TRBJ1-2; 7 positions match TRBD1. The sequencing input was skin. This chain's CDR3 is CASPGTANYGYTF. The CDR3 DNA sequence: TGTGCCAGCCCTGGGACAGCCAACTATGGCTACACCTTC.